This T cell receptor beta chain appears in the sequencing data of a study of cytomegalovirus exposure and HLA in healthy donors. Whole-study findings and limits: Across donors, presence/absence analyses took sequencing depth to be roughly uniform.

As to this clone: Its antigen is currently unknown.

The germline V gene has CDR1 SGDLS and CDR2 YYNGEE. The CDR3 loop spans 14 amino acids. V lost 4 bases, J lost 0 bases, and 2 bases stayed unmatched. Primers included in the PCR were 60 Vbeta and 13 Jbeta primers. The protocol was immunoSEQ multiplex PCR, while the TCRdb copy is restricted to in-frame clones and leaves out a portion. The sample lists roughly 120,000 clones, 55% to 65% occurring once. Sequenced: PBMCs. The rearrangement joins TRBV9 to TRBJ2-3, with 7 bases that match TRBD1. This receptor was taken from a man in his forties or fifties in good health and CMV-seropositive. In nucleotides, the CDR3 is TGTGCCAGCAGCAGGACAGGTAGCACAGATACGCAGTATTTT. This codes for CASSRTGSTDTQYF.